These T cell receptor beta chains were read from a single sample in a study of tumor-infiltrating lymphocytes in oesophageal squamous cell carcinoma. TCRdb redid the calling of the reads with MiXCR, one entry per CDR3 protein. The sample has more than 10,000 distinct CDR3 sequences, roughly 58% seen once. Sequenced sample: blood. The receptors originated from a female donor with esophageal squamous cell carcinoma. CDR3s include the opening cysteine and the closing phenylalanine or tryptophan. D genes are given only for firm matches. Size is omitted from some rows. Given values are once, few, many or a class for expanded clones.

abundance | j_gene | v_gene | d_gene | CDR3aa | CDR3nt
NA | TRBJ2-7 | TRBV4-1 | TRBD1 | CASSQVQQGIYEQYF | TGCGCCAGCAGCCAAGTCCAACAGGGGATCTACGAGCAGTACTTC
NA | TRBJ2-1 | TRBV7-6 | TRBD2 | CASSLDPSGYNEQFF | TGTGCCAGCAGCTTAGACCCTAGCGGATACAATGAGCAGTTCTTC
NA | TRBJ2-2 | TRBV7-3 | TRBD2 | CASSLKSGITGELFF | TGTGCCAGCAGCTTAAAGAGCGGGATAACCGGGGAGCTGTTTTTT
NA | TRBJ2-6 | TRBV11-2 | NA | CASSLLWSSGANVLTF | TGTGCCAGCAGCTTACTTTGGTCCTCTGGGGCCAACGTCCTGACTTTC
NA | TRBJ2-7 | TRBV12-3/TRBV12-4 | NA | CASTRGGVNSPLHF | TGTGCCAGCACCAGGGGGGGTGTTAATTCACCCCTCCACTTC
few | TRBJ2-7 | TRBV11-2 | TRBD2 | CASSSRAGVEQYF | TGTGCCAGCAGCTCAAGGGCGGGGGTCGAGCAGTACTTC
few | TRBJ2-5 | TRBV7-8 | NA | CASSLVSGPETQYF | TGTGCCAGCAGCTTAGTTTCAGGGCCTGAGACCCAGTACTTC
NA | TRBJ2-3 | TRBV11-3 | NA | CASSLVGRDTQYF | TGTGCCAGCAGCTTAGTCGGAAGAGATACGCAGTATTTT
NA | TRBJ2-7 | TRBV7-9 | TRBD2 | CASSLGTSGSYEQYF | TGTGCCAGCAGCTTGGGGACTAGCGGGAGCTACGAGCAGTACTTC
NA | TRBJ2-7 | TRBV7-9 | NA | CASSRPQAGRSYEQYF | TGTGCCAGCAGCCGCCCCCAGGCAGGTCGCTCCTACGAGCAGTACTTC
NA | TRBJ2-2 | TRBV9 | NA | CASSAHRDTGELFF | TGTGCCAGCAGCGCTCACAGGGACACCGGGGAGCTGTTTTTT
many | TRBJ1-1 | TRBV19 | NA | CASSRTDGTEAFF | TGTGCCAGTAGCCGGACAGATGGCACTGAAGCTTTCTTT
NA | TRBJ2-7 | TRBV24-1 | NA | CATSDPRGDRGNEQYF | TGTGCCACCAGTGACCCCAGGGGTGATAGGGGCAATGAGCAGTACTTC
NA | TRBJ2-4 | TRBV7-2 | TRBD2 | CASSLVLLAGVKIAKNIQYF | TGTGCCAGCAGCTTAGTTTTGTTAGCGGGGGTAAAAATAGCCAAAAACATTCAGTACTTC
NA | TRBJ2-3 | TRBV7-3 | NA | CASRQGTDTQYF | TGTGCCAGCAGACAAGGCACAGATACGCAGTATTTT
medium-sized | TRBJ2-1 | TRBV28 | TRBD1 | CASSLPGQGYNEQFF | TGTGCCAGCAGTCTCCCGGGACAGGGTTACAATGAGCAGTTCTTC
NA | TRBJ2-7 | TRBV7-2 | TRBD2 | CASSLAESGGHYEQYF | TGTGCCAGCAGCTTAGCGGAGAGCGGGGGGCACTACGAGCAGTACTTC
few | TRBJ1-5 | TRBV6-1 | NA | CASTRSRGGNQPQHF | TGTGCCAGCACGAGGTCCCGGGGAGGCAATCAGCCCCAGCATTTT
NA | TRBJ2-3 | TRBV7-2 | NA | CASSHPRGEYTDTQYF | TGTGCCAGCAGCCACCCGAGGGGGGAGTACACAGATACGCAGTATTTT
NA | TRBJ2-3 | TRBV11-2 | TRBD2 | CASSPTRKRDTTDTQYF | TGTGCCAGCAGCCCGACCCGGAAGCGGGATACCACAGATACGCAGTATTTT
few | TRBJ2-7 | TRBV7-2 | NA | CASSSDSDTYEQYF | TGTGCCAGCAGCTCGGACAGCGACACCTACGAGCAGTACTTC
NA | TRBJ2-1 | TRBV7-9 | TRBD2 | CASSLAYDSGSYNEQFF | TGTGCCAGCAGCTTAGCCTACGATAGCGGGTCCTACAATGAGCAGTTCTTC
many | TRBJ1-4 | TRBV7-2 | TRBD1 | CASSPRPGQVNEKLFF | TGTGCCAGCAGCCCGCGACCGGGACAGGTTAATGAAAAACTGTTTTTT
NA | TRBJ2-1 | TRBV11-2 | TRBD2 | CASSLDSETSGRVPVLHEQFF | TGTGCCAGCAGCTTAGATTCAGAGACTAGCGGGAGGGTTCCTGTGCTCCATGAGCAGTTCTTC
few | TRBJ1-2 | TRBV7-3 | NA | CASSSTPGRIYGYTF | TGTGCCAGCAGCTCCACCCCCGGGCGAATCTATGGCTACACCTTC
NA | TRBJ1-1 | TRBV5-4 | NA | CASSFTGVDTEAFF | TGTGCCAGCAGCTTCACAGGTGTGGACACTGAAGCTTTCTTT
NA | TRBJ2-5 | TRBV7-9 | NA | CALSGYETQYF | TGTGCCTTATCAGGGTATGAGACCCAGTACTTC
NA | TRBJ2-1 | TRBV7-3 | TRBD1 | CASSLMGQNNEQFF | TGTGCCAGCAGCTTAATGGGACAGAACAATGAGCAGTTCTTC
few | TRBJ2-5 | TRBV7-6 | NA | CASSFSRETQYF | TGTGCCAGCAGCTTTAGCCGGGAGACCCAGTACTTC
NA | TRBJ2-5 | TRBV6-1 | NA | CASSEALGPHEKYF | TGTGCCAGCAGTGAAGCGCTCGGACCCCACGAGAAGTACTTC
many | TRBJ1-2 | TRBV2 | NA | CASSAGPDQYGYTF | TGTGCCAGCAGTGCAGGGCCTGACCAATATGGCTACACCTTC